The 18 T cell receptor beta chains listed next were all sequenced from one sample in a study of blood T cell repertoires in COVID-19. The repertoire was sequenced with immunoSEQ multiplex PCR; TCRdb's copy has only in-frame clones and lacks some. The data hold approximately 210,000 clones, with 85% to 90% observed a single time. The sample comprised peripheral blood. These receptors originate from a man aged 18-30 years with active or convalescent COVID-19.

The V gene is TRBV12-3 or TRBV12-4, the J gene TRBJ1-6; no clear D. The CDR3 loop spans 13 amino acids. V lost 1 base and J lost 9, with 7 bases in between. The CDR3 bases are TGTGCCAGCAGTTTAGAAGAGGGTTCACCCCTCCACTTT. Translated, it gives CASSLEEGSPLHF.

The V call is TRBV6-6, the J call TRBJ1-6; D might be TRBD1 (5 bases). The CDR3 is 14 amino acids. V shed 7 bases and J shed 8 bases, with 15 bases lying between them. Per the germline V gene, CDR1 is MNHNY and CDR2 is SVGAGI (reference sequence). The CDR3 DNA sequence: TGTGCCAGCACCTCAAGGTGGGGGGATTCACCCCTCCACTTT. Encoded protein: CASTSRWGDSPLHF.

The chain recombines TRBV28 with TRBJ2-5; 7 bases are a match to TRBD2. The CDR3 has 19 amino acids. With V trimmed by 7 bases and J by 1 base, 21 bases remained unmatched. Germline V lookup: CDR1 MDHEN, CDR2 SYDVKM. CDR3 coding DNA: TGTGCCAGCACCAAAAATGACGGGGGAGGGTGGCTAGGCCAAGAGACCCAGTACTTC. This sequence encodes CASTKNDGGGWLGQETQYF.

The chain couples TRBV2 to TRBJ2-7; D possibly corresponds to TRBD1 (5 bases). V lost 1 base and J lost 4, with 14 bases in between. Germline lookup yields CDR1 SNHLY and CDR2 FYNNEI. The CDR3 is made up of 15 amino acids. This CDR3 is CASSEGTHSPYEQYF. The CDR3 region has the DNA TGTGCCAGCAGTGAAGGGACACACTCACCTTACGAGCAGTACTTC.

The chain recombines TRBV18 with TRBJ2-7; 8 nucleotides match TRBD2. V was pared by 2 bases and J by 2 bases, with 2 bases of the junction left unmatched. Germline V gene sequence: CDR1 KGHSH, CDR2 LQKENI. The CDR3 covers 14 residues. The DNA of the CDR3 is TGTGCCAGCTCACCAACTAGCGGAACCTACGAGCAGTACTTC. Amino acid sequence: CASSPTSGTYEQYF.

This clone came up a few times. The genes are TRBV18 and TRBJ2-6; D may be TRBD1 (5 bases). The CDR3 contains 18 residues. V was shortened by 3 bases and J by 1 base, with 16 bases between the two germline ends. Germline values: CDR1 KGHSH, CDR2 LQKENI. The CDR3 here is CASSPTPTQGSGANVLTF. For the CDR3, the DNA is TGTGCCAGCTCACCCACACCGACTCAGGGATCTGGGGCCAACGTCCTGACTTTC. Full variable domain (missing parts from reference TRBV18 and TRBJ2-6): NAGVMQNPRHLVRRRGQEARLRCSPMKGHSHVYWYRQLPEEGLKFMVYLQKENIIDESGMPKERFSAEFPKEGPSILRIQQVVRGDSAAYFCASSPTPTQGSGANVLTFGAGSRLTVL.

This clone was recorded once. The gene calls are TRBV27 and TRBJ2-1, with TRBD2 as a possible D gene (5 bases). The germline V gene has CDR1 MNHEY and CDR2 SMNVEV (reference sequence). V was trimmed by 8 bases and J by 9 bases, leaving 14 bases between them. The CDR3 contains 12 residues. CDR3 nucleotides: TGTGCCAGCTGTCATCTAGAGGGTGAGCAGTTCTTC. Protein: CASCHLEGEQFF.

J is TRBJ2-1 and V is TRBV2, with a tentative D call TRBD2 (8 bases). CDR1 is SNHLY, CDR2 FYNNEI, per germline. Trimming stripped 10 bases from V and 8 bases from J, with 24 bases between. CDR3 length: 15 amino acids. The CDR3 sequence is CATSPGGGQFYEQFF. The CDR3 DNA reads TGTGCCACCTCCCCGGGGGGGGGACAGTTTTATGAGCAGTTCTTC.

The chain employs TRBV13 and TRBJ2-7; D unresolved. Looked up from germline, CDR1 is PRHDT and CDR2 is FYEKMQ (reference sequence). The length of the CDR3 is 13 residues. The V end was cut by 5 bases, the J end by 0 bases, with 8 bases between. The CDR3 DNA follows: TGTGCCAGCAGCCCACAGAACTCCTACGAGCAGTACTTC. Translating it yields CASSPQNSYEQYF.

The CDR3 sequence: CASSQETGTLRYTF. DNA for the CDR3: TGTGCCAGCAGCCAGGAGACAGGGACCCTACGCTACACCTTC. This chain uses TRBV3-1 (or the pseudogene TRBV3-2) with TRBJ1-2; TRBD1 aligns across 7 bases. J gave up 9 bases and V 3 bases, and 10 bases lay outside the gene matches. The CDR3 covers 14 residues. Germline V gene data show CDR1 as LGHDT and CDR2 as YNNKEL (reference sequence).

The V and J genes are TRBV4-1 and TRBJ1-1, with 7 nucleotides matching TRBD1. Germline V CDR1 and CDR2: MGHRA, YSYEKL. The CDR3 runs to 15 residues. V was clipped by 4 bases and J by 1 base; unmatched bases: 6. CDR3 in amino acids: CASSLQGTANTEAFF. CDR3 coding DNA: TGCGCCAGCAGCCTCCAGGGGACAGCGAACACTGAAGCTTTCTTT.

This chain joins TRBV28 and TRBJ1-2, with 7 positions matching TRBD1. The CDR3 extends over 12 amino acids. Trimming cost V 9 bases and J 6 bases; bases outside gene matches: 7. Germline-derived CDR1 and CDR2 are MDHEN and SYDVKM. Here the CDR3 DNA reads TGTGCCAGTTTCAACAGGGGCGATGGCTACACCTTC. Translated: CASFNRGDGYTF.

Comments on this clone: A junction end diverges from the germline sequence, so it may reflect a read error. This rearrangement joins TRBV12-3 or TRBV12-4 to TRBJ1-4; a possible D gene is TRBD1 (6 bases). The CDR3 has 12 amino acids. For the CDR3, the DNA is TGTGCCAGCAGTTTAGATTCAGGACAGAGGGTTTTT. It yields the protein CASSLDSGQRVF.

The CDR3 DNA follows: TGTGCCAGCAGTGGGCGGGTTCCCGGGGGGTACAATGAGCAGTTCTTC. Translating gives CASSGRVPGGYNEQFF. J is TRBJ2-1 and V is TRBV6-1, with TRBD2 identical over 7 bases. In germline, CDR1 is MNHNS, CDR2 SASEGT. The V segment lost 4 bases and the J segment 4 bases; nucleotides outside the gene matches: 10. The CDR3 spans 16 residues.

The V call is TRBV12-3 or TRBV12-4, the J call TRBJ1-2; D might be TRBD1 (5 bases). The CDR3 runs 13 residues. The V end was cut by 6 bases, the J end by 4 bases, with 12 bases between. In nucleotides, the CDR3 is TGTGCCAGCAGGATGGGGGGAGGCTATGGCTACACCTTC. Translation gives CASRMGGGYGYTF.

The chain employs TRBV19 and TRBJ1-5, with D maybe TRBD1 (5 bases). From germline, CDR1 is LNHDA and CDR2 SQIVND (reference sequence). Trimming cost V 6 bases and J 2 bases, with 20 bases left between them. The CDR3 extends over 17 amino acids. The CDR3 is CASRGGSGFVGNQPQHF. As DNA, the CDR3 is TGTGCCAGTAGGGGTGGGTCAGGGTTTGTAGGCAATCAGCCCCAGCATTTT.

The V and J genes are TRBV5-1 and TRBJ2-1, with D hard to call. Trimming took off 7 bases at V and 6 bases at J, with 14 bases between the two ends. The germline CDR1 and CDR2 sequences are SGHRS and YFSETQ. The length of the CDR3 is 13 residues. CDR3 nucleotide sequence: TGCGCCAGCGGCCTGGCAGGTTTCAATGAGCAGTTCTTC. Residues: CASGLAGFNEQFF. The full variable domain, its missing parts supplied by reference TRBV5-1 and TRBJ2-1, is KAGVTQTPRYLIKTRGQQVTLSCSPISGHRSVSWYQQTPGQGLQFLFEYFSETQRNKGNFPGRFSGRQFSNSRSEMNVSTLELGDSALYLCASGLAGFNEQFFGPGTRLTVL.

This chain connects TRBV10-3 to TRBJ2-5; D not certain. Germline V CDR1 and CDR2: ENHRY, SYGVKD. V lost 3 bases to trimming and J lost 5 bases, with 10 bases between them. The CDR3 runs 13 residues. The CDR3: CAISDFTTETQYF. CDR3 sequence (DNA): TGTGCCATCAGTGACTTTACAACGGAGACCCAGTACTTC.